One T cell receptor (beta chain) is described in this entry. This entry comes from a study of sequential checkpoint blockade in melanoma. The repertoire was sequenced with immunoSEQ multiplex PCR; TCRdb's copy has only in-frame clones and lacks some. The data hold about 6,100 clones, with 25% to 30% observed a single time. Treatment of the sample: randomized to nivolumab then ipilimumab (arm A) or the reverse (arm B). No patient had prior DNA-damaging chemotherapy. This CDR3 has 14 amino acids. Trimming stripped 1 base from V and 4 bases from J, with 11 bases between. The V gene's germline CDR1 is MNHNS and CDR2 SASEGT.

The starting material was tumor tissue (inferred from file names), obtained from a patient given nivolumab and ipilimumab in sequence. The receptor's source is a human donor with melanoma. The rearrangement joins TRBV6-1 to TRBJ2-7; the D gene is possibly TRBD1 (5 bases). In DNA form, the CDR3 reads TGTGCCAGCAGTGAAGAGGGGTTCTCTTACGAGCAGTACTTC. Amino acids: CASSEEGFSYEQYF.